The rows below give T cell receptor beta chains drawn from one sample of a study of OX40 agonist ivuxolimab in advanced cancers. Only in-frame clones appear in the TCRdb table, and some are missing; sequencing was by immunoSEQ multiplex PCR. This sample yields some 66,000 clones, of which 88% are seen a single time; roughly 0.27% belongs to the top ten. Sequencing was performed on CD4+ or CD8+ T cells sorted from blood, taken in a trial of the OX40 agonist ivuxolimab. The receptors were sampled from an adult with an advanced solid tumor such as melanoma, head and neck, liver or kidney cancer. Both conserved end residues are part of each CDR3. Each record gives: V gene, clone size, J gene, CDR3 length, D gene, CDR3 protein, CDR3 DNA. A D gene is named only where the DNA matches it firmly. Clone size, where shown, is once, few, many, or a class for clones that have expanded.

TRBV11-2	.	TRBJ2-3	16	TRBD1	CASSNRGGTGADTQYF	TGTGCCAGCAGCAATCGGGGCGGGACAGGAGCAGATACGCAGTATTTT
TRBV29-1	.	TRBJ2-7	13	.	CSVELASSYEQYF	TGCAGCGTTGAGCTAGCGTCCTCCTACGAGCAGTACTTC
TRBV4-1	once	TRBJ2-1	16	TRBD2	CASSPSSGRGYNEQFF	TGCGCCAGCAGCCCCTCTTCCGGGAGGGGCTACAATGAGCAGTTCTTC
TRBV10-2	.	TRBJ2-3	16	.	CASSEIKASGADTQYF	TGCGCCAGCAGTGAGATCAAGGCTAGTGGGGCAGATACGCAGTATTTT
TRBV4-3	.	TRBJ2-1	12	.	CASSQDVSEQFF	TGCGCCAGCAGCCAAGATGTCAGTGAGCAGTTCTTC
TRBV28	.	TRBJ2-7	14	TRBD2	CASRSSGRPYEQYF	TGTGCCAGCAGAAGTAGCGGGAGACCCTACGAGCAGTACTTC
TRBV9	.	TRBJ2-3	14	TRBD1	CASSLRTGIDTQYF	TGTGCCAGCAGCCTTCGGACAGGGATCGATACGCAGTATTTT
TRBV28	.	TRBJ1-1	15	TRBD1	CASIPNDRVNTEAFF	TGTGCCAGCATACCTAATGACAGGGTTAACACTGAAGCTTTCTTT
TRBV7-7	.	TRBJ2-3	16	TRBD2	CASSSGLARTTDTQYF	TGTGCCAGCAGCTCCGGACTAGCGAGAACCACAGATACGCAGTATTTT
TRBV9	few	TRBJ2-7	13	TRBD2	CASSGGTSGEQYF	TGTGCCAGCAGCGGCGGGACTAGCGGAGAGCAGTACTTC
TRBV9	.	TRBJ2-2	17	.	CASSPHFAGRSTGELFF	TGTGCCAGCAGTCCACACTTTGCAGGGAGAAGTACCGGGGAGCTGTTTTTT